These T cell receptor beta chains were read from a single sample in a study of CD8+CD57+ T cells in acquired aplastic anemia. TCRdb re-called the reads with MiXCR, one entry per CDR3 protein. The data hold 250,000 to 350,000 distinct CDR3 sequences, with 50% to 70% observed a single time. The sequenced material came from sorted CD4+, CD8+, or CD8+CD57+ T cells (not recorded which) from PBMCs. Source of these receptors: a human donor with severe aplastic anemia or a healthy control (not recorded which). CDR3s include the opening cysteine and the closing phenylalanine or tryptophan. Each record gives: J gene, D gene, clone size, V gene, CDR3 protein, CDR3 DNA. A D gene is named only where the DNA matches it firmly. Not all rows give a size; the values are once, few, many and, for expanded clones, a class.

j_call: TRBJ2-7
d_call: NA
clone_size: NA
v_call: TRBV10-3
cdr3_aa: CASRGPSGEQYF
cdr3_nt: TGTGCCAGCAGGGGCCCTAGCGGAGAGCAGTACTTC

j_call: TRBJ2-1
d_call: TRBD2
clone_size: few
v_call: TRBV12-3/TRBV12-4
cdr3_aa: CASSLGLAVYNEQFF
cdr3_nt: TGTGCCAGCAGTTTGGGACTAGCGGTTTACAATGAGCAGTTCTTC

j_call: TRBJ1-3
d_call: NA
clone_size: many
v_call: TRBV9
cdr3_aa: CASSVEDRWGGNTIYF
cdr3_nt: TGTGCCAGCAGCGTAGAAGACCGATGGGGTGGAAACACCATATATTTT

j_call: TRBJ2-5
d_call: NA
clone_size: NA
v_call: TRBV2
cdr3_aa: CASTFDTEQETQYF
cdr3_nt: TGTGCCAGCACCTTCGACACGGAACAAGAGACCCAGTACTTC

j_call: TRBJ2-5
d_call: NA
clone_size: NA
v_call: TRBV7-9
cdr3_aa: CASSLGTTRGETQYF
cdr3_nt: TGTGCCAGCAGCTTAGGCACCACAAGGGGAGAGACCCAGTACTTC

j_call: TRBJ2-5
d_call: TRBD1
clone_size: few
v_call: TRBV7-9
cdr3_aa: CASSRQGAWETQYF
cdr3_nt: TGTGCCAGCAGCCGACAGGGGGCTTGGGAGACCCAGTACTTC

j_call: TRBJ2-7
d_call: TRBD2
clone_size: NA
v_call: TRBV5-4
cdr3_aa: CASSISGGAAYEQYF
cdr3_nt: TGTGCCAGCAGCATTAGCGGGGGGGCCGCTTACGAGCAGTACTTC

j_call: TRBJ1-1
d_call: NA
clone_size: NA
v_call: TRBV19
cdr3_aa: CASHSIRTVNTEAFF
cdr3_nt: TGTGCCAGTCATAGTATTCGGACAGTTAACACTGAAGCTTTCTTT

j_call: TRBJ1-1
d_call: NA
clone_size: NA
v_call: TRBV15
cdr3_aa: CASSLVPQGAVEAFF
cdr3_nt: TGTGCCAGCAGCTTGGTCCCTCAGGGAGCGGTCGAAGCTTTCTTT

j_call: TRBJ2-3
d_call: TRBD2
clone_size: many
v_call: TRBV7-7
cdr3_aa: CASGAGSTDTQYF
cdr3_nt: TGTGCTAGCGGGGCGGGGAGCACAGATACGCAGTATTTT

j_call: TRBJ1-2
d_call: NA
clone_size: NA
v_call: TRBV12-3/TRBV12-4
cdr3_aa: CASSLAAGGGGYTF
cdr3_nt: TGTGCCAGCAGTTTAGCGGCGGGGGGCGGCGGCTACACCTTC

j_call: TRBJ2-7
d_call: TRBD1
clone_size: many
v_call: TRBV28
cdr3_aa: CASSQPGQGRYEQYF
cdr3_nt: TGTGCCAGCAGTCAACCGGGACAGGGTAGATACGAGCAGTACTTC

j_call: TRBJ2-7
d_call: TRBD1
clone_size: NA
v_call: TRBV14
cdr3_aa: CASSQLGTGGNEQYF
cdr3_nt: TGTGCCAGCAGCCAACTGGGGACAGGGGGCAACGAGCAGTACTTC

j_call: TRBJ1-4
d_call: NA
clone_size: many
v_call: TRBV29-1
cdr3_aa: CSAYPSPLGEKLFF
cdr3_nt: TGCAGCGCCTATCCCAGCCCATTAGGTGAAAAACTGTTTTTT

j_call: TRBJ2-5
d_call: NA
clone_size: NA
v_call: TRBV10-1
cdr3_aa: CASSESPLSPKTQYF
cdr3_nt: TGCGCCAGCAGTGAGTCCCCTCTATCTCCTAAGACCCAGTACTTC

j_call: TRBJ2-5
d_call: TRBD2
clone_size: NA
v_call: TRBV15
cdr3_aa: CATSRTGGAGETQYF
cdr3_nt: TGTGCCACCAGCAGAACCGGGGGGGCCGGGGAGACCCAGTACTTC

j_call: TRBJ2-1
d_call: NA
clone_size: NA
v_call: TRBV11-3
cdr3_aa: CASSLTVGSSYNEQFF
cdr3_nt: TGTGCCAGCAGCTTGACAGTCGGTAGCTCCTACAATGAGCAGTTCTTC

j_call: TRBJ1-5
d_call: NA
clone_size: few
v_call: TRBV11-2
cdr3_aa: CASSQYSNQPQHF
cdr3_nt: TGTGCCAGCAGCCAATATAGCAATCAGCCCCAGCATTTT

j_call: TRBJ2-3
d_call: NA
clone_size: NA
v_call: TRBV7-9
cdr3_aa: CAGGANTDTQYF
cdr3_nt: TGTGCCGGGGGGGCGAACACAGATACGCAGTATTTT

j_call: TRBJ2-7
d_call: NA
clone_size: NA
v_call: TRBV20-1
cdr3_aa: CSASRGMVQPQQYF
cdr3_nt: TGCAGTGCTAGCAGGGGAATGGTTCAGCCCCAGCAGTACTTC

j_call: TRBJ2-7
d_call: TRBD1
clone_size: few
v_call: TRBV5-4
cdr3_aa: CASSPDRNSYEQYF
cdr3_nt: TGTGCCAGCAGCCCGGACAGGAACTCCTACGAGCAGTACTTC

j_call: TRBJ2-7
d_call: TRBD2
clone_size: many
v_call: TRBV12-3/TRBV12-4
cdr3_aa: CASSYAIRAGRYEQYF
cdr3_nt: TGTGCCAGCAGCTACGCCATCCGAGCGGGGAGGTACGAGCAGTACTTC

j_call: TRBJ2-2
d_call: NA
clone_size: many
v_call: TRBV4-3
cdr3_aa: CASSQGADTGELFF
cdr3_nt: TGCGCCAGCAGCCAAGGGGCGGACACCGGGGAGCTGTTTTTT

j_call: TRBJ1-2
d_call: TRBD1
clone_size: NA
v_call: TRBV20-1
cdr3_aa: CSATRTGGKGYTF
cdr3_nt: TGCAGTGCTACCCGGACAGGGGGTAAGGGCTACACCTTC

j_call: TRBJ2-1
d_call: TRBD2
clone_size: once
v_call: TRBV10-3
cdr3_aa: CASSYGLAQYNEQFF
cdr3_nt: TGTGCCAGCAGCTATGGACTAGCCCAGTACAATGAGCAGTTCTTC

j_call: TRBJ2-7
d_call: TRBD1
clone_size: NA
v_call: TRBV5-5
cdr3_aa: CASSSLVGTGSYEQYF
cdr3_nt: TGTGCCAGCAGCTCCCTCGTTGGGACAGGGAGCTACGAGCAGTACTTC

j_call: TRBJ1-2
d_call: NA
clone_size: many
v_call: TRBV6-5
cdr3_aa: CASRNIYGYTF
cdr3_nt: TGTGCCAGCCGGAATATCTATGGCTACACCTTC

j_call: TRBJ2-2
d_call: NA
clone_size: NA
v_call: TRBV7-2
cdr3_aa: CASSLRGLGGTGELFF
cdr3_nt: TGTGCCAGCAGCTTACGAGGCCTAGGAGGCACCGGGGAGCTGTTTTTT

j_call: TRBJ1-2
d_call: NA
clone_size: NA
v_call: TRBV20-1
cdr3_aa: CSAPGGGAAGYTF
cdr3_nt: TGCAGTGCCCCTGGGGGGGGGGCAGCTGGCTACACCTTC

j_call: TRBJ2-5
d_call: NA
clone_size: few
v_call: TRBV7-9
cdr3_aa: CASSLVGLQETQYF
cdr3_nt: TGTGCCAGCAGCTTAGTGGGCTTGCAAGAGACCCAGTACTTC

j_call: TRBJ2-1
d_call: TRBD1
clone_size: NA
v_call: TRBV7-6
cdr3_aa: CASSFAGTGIDEQFF
cdr3_nt: TGTGCCAGCAGCTTCGCCGGGACAGGAATTGATGAGCAGTTCTTC

j_call: TRBJ2-2
d_call: NA
clone_size: NA
v_call: TRBV7-9
cdr3_aa: CASTPSGELFF
cdr3_nt: TGTGCCAGCACCCCTAGCGGGGAGCTGTTTTTT

j_call: TRBJ2-2
d_call: TRBD1
clone_size: many
v_call: TRBV6-4
cdr3_aa: CASRREPGQVTGELFF
cdr3_nt: TGTGCCAGCAGACGAGAGCCGGGACAGGTCACCGGGGAGCTGTTTTTT

j_call: TRBJ1-1
d_call: TRBD1
clone_size: NA
v_call: TRBV29-1
cdr3_aa: CSVGDRGTVAFF
cdr3_nt: TGCAGCGTTGGGGACAGGGGGACGGTGGCTTTCTTT

j_call: TRBJ2-3
d_call: NA
clone_size: many
v_call: TRBV6-6
cdr3_aa: CASRSSGAYTDTQYF
cdr3_nt: TGTGCCAGCAGATCTTCGGGGGCCTACACAGATACGCAGTATTTT

j_call: TRBJ1-5
d_call: TRBD1
clone_size: NA
v_call: TRBV25-1
cdr3_aa: CASRRDREYGQPQHF
cdr3_nt: TGTGCCAGCAGACGAGACAGGGAATATGGTCAGCCCCAGCATTTT

j_call: TRBJ2-7
d_call: TRBD2
clone_size: NA
v_call: TRBV7-6
cdr3_aa: CASSSGLAGTYEQYF
cdr3_nt: TGTGCCAGCAGCTCGGGACTAGCGGGGACCTACGAGCAGTACTTC

j_call: TRBJ2-7
d_call: TRBD2
clone_size: NA
v_call: TRBV7-2
cdr3_aa: CASSLGIAGGSYEQYF
cdr3_nt: TGTGCCAGCAGCTTAGGGATAGCGGGGGGCTCCTACGAGCAGTACTTC

j_call: TRBJ1-1
d_call: NA
clone_size: NA
v_call: TRBV3-1
cdr3_aa: CASSQEGGANTEAFF
cdr3_nt: TGTGCCAGCAGCCAAGAAGGAGGGGCGAACACTGAAGCTTTCTTT

j_call: TRBJ2-1
d_call: NA
clone_size: NA
v_call: TRBV20-1
cdr3_aa: CSAMAREGEFYNEQFF
cdr3_nt: TGCAGTGCTATGGCGAGGGAGGGGGAATTTTACAATGAGCAGTTCTTC

j_call: TRBJ1-1
d_call: TRBD1
clone_size: NA
v_call: TRBV10-3
cdr3_aa: CAISVDRGPSTEAFF
cdr3_nt: TGTGCCATCAGTGTCGACAGGGGGCCGAGCACTGAAGCTTTCTTT

j_call: TRBJ2-1
d_call: NA
clone_size: NA
v_call: TRBV29-1
cdr3_aa: CSVRAPEGLWQFF
cdr3_nt: TGCAGCGTCCGGGCCCCGGAAGGTCTATGGCAGTTCTTC

j_call: TRBJ1-2
d_call: TRBD1
clone_size: many
v_call: TRBV5-1
cdr3_aa: CASSEQQGGAGYGYTF
cdr3_nt: TGCGCCAGCAGCGAACAACAGGGGGGCGCCGGCTATGGCTACACCTTC

j_call: TRBJ2-5
d_call: NA
clone_size: once
v_call: TRBV6-1
cdr3_aa: CASSEASGDGEETQYF
cdr3_nt: TGTGCCAGCAGTGAAGCCTCGGGGGACGGGGAAGAGACCCAGTACTTC

j_call: TRBJ1-2
d_call: NA
clone_size: NA
v_call: TRBV6-1
cdr3_aa: CASSEVHYGYTF
cdr3_nt: TGTGCCAGCAGTGAAGTCCACTATGGCTACACCTTC

j_call: TRBJ2-7
d_call: TRBD1
clone_size: NA
v_call: TRBV19
cdr3_aa: CASRAGTAPYEQYF
cdr3_nt: TGTGCCAGTAGGGCCGGGACAGCTCCCTACGAGCAGTACTTC